This T cell receptor beta chain was identified during a study of blood T cell repertoires in COVID-19. Study summary: The study drew acute and convalescent COVID-19 samples from the United States, Italy and Spain.

Generated by immunoSEQ multiplex PCR, the TCRdb table keeps only in-frame clones and is missing some. This sample yields about 60,000 clones, of which approximately 86% are seen a single time; roughly 18% belongs to the top ten. This CDR3 has 16 amino acids. Per the germline V gene, CDR1 is SGHNT and CDR2 is YYREEE (reference sequence). Between the trimmed V and J ends, which lost 0 bases and 1 base, there was a span of 12 bases. This TCR derives from a woman older than 75 with active COVID-19. Sequenced sample: peripheral blood. This chain links TRBV5-4 with TRBJ2-3, with D perhaps TRBD1 (6 bases). In DNA, the CDR3 is TGTGCCAGCAGCTTGGCTTCTAAGGGGGGCACAGATACGCAGTATTTT. It yields the protein CASSLASKGGTDTQYF.